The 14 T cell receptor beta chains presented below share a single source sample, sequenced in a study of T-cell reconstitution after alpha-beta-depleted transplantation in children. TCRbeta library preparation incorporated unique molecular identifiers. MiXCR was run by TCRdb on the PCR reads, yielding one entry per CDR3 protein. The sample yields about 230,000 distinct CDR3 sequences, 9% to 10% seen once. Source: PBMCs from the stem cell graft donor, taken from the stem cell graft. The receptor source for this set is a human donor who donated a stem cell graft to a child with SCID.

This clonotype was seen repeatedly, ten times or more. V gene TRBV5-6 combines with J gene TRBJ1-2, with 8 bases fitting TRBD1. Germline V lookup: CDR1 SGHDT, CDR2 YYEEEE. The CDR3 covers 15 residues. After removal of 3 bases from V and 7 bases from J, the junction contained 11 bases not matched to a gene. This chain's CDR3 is CASSYFGQGVPGYTF. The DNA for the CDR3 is TGTGCCAGCAGCTACTTCGGACAGGGCGTCCCTGGCTACACCTTC.

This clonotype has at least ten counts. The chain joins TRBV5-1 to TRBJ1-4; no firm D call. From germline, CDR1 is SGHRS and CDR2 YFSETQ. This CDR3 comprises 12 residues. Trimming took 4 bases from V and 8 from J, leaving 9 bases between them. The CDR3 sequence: CASSRNGEKLFF. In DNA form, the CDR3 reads TGCGCCAGCAGCCGGAATGGGGAAAAACTGTTTTTT.

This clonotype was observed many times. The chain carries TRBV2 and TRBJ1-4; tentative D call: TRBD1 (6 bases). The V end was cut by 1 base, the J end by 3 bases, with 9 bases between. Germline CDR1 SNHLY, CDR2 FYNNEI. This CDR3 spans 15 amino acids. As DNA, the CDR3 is TGTGCCAGCAGTGAAGAACAGGGAGCTAATGAAAAACTGTTTTTT. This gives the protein CASSEEQGANEKLFF.

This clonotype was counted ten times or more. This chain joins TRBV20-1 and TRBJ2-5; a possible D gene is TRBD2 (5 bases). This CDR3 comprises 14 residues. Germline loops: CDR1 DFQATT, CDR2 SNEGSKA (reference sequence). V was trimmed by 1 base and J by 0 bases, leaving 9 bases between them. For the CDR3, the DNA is TGCAGTGCTAGAGGGGGAGAGTACCAAGAGACCCAGTACTTC. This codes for CSARGGEYQETQYF.

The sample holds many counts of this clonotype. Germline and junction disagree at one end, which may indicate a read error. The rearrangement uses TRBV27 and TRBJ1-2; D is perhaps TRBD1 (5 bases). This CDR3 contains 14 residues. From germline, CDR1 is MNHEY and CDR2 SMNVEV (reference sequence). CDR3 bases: TGTGCCAGCAGTTCCTCAGGGAGCGACTATGGCTACACTTTC. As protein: CASSSSGSDYGYTF.

CDR3 protein: CASSSVLLAGGQTQYF. The CDR3 DNA reads as TGTGCCAGCAGCTCCGTCCTACTAGCGGGGGGACAGACCCAGTACTTC. The J gene is TRBJ2-5, the V gene TRBV7-2; 12 bases fit TRBD2. The CDR3 runs 16 residues. J lost 6 bases, V lost 4 bases, and 9 bases had no gene match. Germline V gene sequence: CDR1 SGHTA, CDR2 FQGNSA.

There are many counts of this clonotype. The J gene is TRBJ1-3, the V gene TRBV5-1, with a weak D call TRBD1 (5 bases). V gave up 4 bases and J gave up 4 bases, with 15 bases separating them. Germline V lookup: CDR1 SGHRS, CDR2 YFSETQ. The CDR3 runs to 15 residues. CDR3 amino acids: CASSQTAPRGNTIYF. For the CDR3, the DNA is TGCGCCAGCAGCCAGACAGCCCCGCGAGGAAACACCATATATTTT.

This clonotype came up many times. Here the CDR3 reads CASRPGTFQETQYF. The CDR3 DNA is TGCGCCAGCAGGCCCGGGACCTTCCAAGAGACCCAGTACTTC. The chain is built from TRBV5-1 and TRBJ2-5, with D perhaps assigned TRBD1 or TRBD2 (5 bases each). The CDR3 sequence is 14 residues long. The V gene's germline CDR1 is SGHRS and CDR2 YFSETQ. V lost 5 bases and J 1 base, leaving 12 bases between the germline ends. Drawing the rest from reference TRBV5-1 and TRBJ2-5, the complete variable domain is KAGVTQTPRYLIKTRGQQVTLSCSPISGHRSVSWYQQTPGQGLQFLFEYFSETQRNKGNFPGRFSGRQFSNSRSEMNVSTLELGDSALYLCASRPGTFQETQYFGPGTRLLVL.

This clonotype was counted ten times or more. The CDR3 sequence is CASSWTAEAFF. As DNA, the CDR3 is TGTGCCAGCAGTTGGACGGCTGAAGCTTTCTTT. The J gene is TRBJ1-1, the V gene TRBV7-9, with D unresolved. Germline loops: CDR1 SEHNR, CDR2 FQNEAQ (reference sequence). The V end was cut by 6 bases, the J end by 6 bases, with 8 bases between. This CDR3 has 11 residues.

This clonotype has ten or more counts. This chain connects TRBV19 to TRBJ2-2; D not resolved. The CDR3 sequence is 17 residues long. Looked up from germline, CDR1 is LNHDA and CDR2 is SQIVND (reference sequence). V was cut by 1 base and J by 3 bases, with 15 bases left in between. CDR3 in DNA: TGTGCCAGTAGTATAGGGACGAGTTTTTCCTACACCGGGGAGCTGTTTTTT. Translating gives CASSIGTSFSYTGELFF.

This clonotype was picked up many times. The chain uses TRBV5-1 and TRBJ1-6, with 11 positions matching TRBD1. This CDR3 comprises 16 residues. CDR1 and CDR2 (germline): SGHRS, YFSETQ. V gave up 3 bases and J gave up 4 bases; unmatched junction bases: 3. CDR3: CASSSGTGGYNSPLHF. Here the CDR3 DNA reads TGCGCCAGCAGCTCTGGGACAGGGGGATATAATTCACCCCTCCACTTT.

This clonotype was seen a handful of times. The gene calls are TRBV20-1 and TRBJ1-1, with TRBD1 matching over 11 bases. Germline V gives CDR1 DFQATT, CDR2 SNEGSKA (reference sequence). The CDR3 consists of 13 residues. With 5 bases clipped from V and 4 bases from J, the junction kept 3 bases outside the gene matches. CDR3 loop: CSAGQGAITEAFF. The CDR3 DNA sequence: TGCAGTGCTGGACAGGGGGCTATCACTGAAGCTTTCTTT.

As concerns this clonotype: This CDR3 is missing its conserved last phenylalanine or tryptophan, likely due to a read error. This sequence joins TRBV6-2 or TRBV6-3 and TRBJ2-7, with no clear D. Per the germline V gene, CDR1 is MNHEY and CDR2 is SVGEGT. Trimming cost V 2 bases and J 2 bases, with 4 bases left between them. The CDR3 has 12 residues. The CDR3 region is CASSYATYEQYS. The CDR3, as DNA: TGTGCCAGCAGTTACGCTACCTACGAGCAGTACTCC.

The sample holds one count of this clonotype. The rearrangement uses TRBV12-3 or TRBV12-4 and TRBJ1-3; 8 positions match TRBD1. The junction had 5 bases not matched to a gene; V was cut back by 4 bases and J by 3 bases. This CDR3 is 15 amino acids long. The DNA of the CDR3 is TGTGCCAGCAGTTGGGGACAGGATATTGGAAACACCATATATTTT. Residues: CASSWGQDIGNTIYF.